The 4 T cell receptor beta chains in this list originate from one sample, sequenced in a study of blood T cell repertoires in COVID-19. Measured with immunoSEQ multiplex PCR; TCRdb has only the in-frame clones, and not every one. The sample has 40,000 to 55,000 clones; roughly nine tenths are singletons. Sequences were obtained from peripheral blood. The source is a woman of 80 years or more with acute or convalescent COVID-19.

The CDR3 reads CASSVVVWDTQYF. The CDR3 DNA is TGTGCCAGCAGCGTAGTAGTCTGGGATACGCAGTATTTT. The chain links TRBV9 to TRBJ2-3; D unresolved. Between the trimmed V and J ends, which lost 0 bases and 6 bases, there was a span of 8 bases. The CDR3 totals 13 residues. Germline values: CDR1 SGDLS, CDR2 YYNGEE.

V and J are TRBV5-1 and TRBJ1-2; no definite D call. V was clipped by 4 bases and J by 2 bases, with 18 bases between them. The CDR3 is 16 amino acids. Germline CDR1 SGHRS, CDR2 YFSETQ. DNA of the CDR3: TGCGCCAGCAGCCCAACCTCCCCCGCGAGGAACTATGGCTACACCTTC. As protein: CASSPTSPARNYGYTF.

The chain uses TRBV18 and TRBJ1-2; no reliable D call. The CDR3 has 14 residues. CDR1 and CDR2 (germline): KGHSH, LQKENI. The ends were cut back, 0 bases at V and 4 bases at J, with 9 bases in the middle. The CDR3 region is CASSPPFDSYGYTF. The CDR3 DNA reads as TGTGCCAGCTCACCACCGTTCGACTCCTATGGCTACACCTTC.

CDR3 DNA: TGTGCCAGCAGTCCGAGGTATGGCACTGAAGCTTTCTTT. It translates to CASSPRYGTEAFF. The V gene is TRBV12-3 or TRBV12-4, the J gene TRBJ1-1; no reliable D call. The V end lost 5 bases, the J end lost 4 bases, and 11 bases lay between the germline ends. CDR3 length equals 13 residues.